The 31 T cell receptor beta chains listed next were all sequenced from one sample in a study of radiation and T cells in renal cell carcinoma. Time point denoted: blood 2 weeks post-SBRT. As to treatment: 15 Gy SBRT to primary tumor, nephrectomy 4 weeks later. Libraries were prepared by immunoSEQ multiplex PCR; TCRdb keeps only in-frame clonotypes and omits some of them. Among 120,000 or so clones, around four fifths were seen once, and the ten largest hold over 1.5%. The specimen was blood, collected from a patient whose treatment included radiotherapy and nephrectomy. These receptors came from an older woman with renal cell carcinoma.

This clone occurred once. The genes are TRBV7-3 and TRBJ1-5; unclear D gene. From germline, CDR1 is SGHTA and CDR2 FQGTGA. The CDR3 extends over 13 amino acids. The V end lost 4 bases, the J end lost 4 bases, and 8 bases lay between the germline ends. CDR3 in DNA: TGTGCCAGCAGCTACGATCGAAATCAGCCCCAGCATTTT. This gives the protein CASSYDRNQPQHF.

This chain connects TRBV19 to TRBJ1-5; D is uncertain. V was trimmed by 3 bases and J by 0 bases, leaving 9 bases between them. Germline V gives CDR1 LNHDA, CDR2 SQIVND (reference sequence). The CDR3 consists of 15 residues. The CDR3 DNA follows: TGTGCCAGTAGTATCGAAGAGGTTAGCAATCAGCCCCAGCATTTT. It is translated as CASSIEEVSNQPQHF.

V and J are TRBV4-3 and TRBJ2-2; 9 bases are shared with TRBD2. This CDR3 region has 19 residues. J lost 3 bases, V lost 4 bases, and 15 bases had no gene match. The V gene's germline CDR1 is LGHNA and CDR2 YSLEER. The CDR3 coding sequence is TGCGCCAGCAGCCCGAATAAGGGAGGCGGGAGGGATGACACCGGGGAGCTGTTTTTT. Protein product: CASSPNKGGGRDDTGELFF.

V usage is TRBV7-8 and J usage is TRBJ2-2; TRBD1 matches at 9 bases. In germline, CDR1 is SGHVS, CDR2 FQNEAQ. CDR3 length: 15 residues. Trimming at V came to 1 base and at J to 5 bases, leaving 2 bases not matched to a gene. CDR3 coding DNA: TGTGCCAGCAGCTTAGGACAGGGGGTTACCGGGGAGCTGTTTTTT. The encoded protein is CASSLGQGVTGELFF.

The chain recombines TRBV18 with TRBJ2-1, with no clear D. This CDR3 region has 15 residues. The V end lost 0 bases, the J end lost 2 bases, and 8 bases lay between the germline ends. The germline V gene encodes CDR1 KGHSH and CDR2 LQKENI. Here the CDR3 reads CASSPPHSPYNEQFF. The CDR3 region has the DNA TGTGCCAGCTCACCACCGCACAGCCCCTACAATGAGCAGTTCTTC.

The chain couples TRBV6-5 to TRBJ1-2; TRBD1 matches 7 bases. Trimming removed 7 bases from V and 8 bases from J; junction bases left unmatched: 7. Germline V lookup: CDR1 MNHEY, CDR2 SVGAGI. The CDR3 covers 12 residues. This chain's CDR3 is CASTETGRGYTF. Here the CDR3 DNA reads TGTGCCAGCACCGAGACAGGGCGCGGCTACACCTTC.

This rearrangement joins TRBV10-1 to TRBJ1-6, with TRBD1 as a possible D gene (6 bases). The CDR3 runs 14 residues. The germline V gene has CDR1 WNHNN and CDR2 SYGVQD (reference sequence). Trimming removed 3 bases from V and 10 bases from J, with 13 bases in between. The chain's CDR3 is CASSETQGGSPLHF. The CDR3 DNA reads TGCGCCAGCAGTGAAACACAGGGAGGCTCACCCCTCCACTTT.

In the case of this clone: One end of the junction varies from germline; a read error may be responsible. The chain employs TRBV7-7 and TRBJ2-2, with D unclear. The CDR3 length is 17 residues. Germline V gives CDR1 SSHAT, CDR2 FNYEAQ (reference sequence). CDR3 sequence: CASSLSVGYTNTGELFF. The CDR3 DNA reads as TGTGCTAGCAGCTTATCAGTCGGCTATACGAACACCGGGGAGCTGTTTTTT. Full variable domain (missing parts from reference TRBV7-7 and TRBJ2-2): GAGVSQSPRYKVTKRGQDVTLRCDPISSHATLYWYQQALGQGPEFLTYFNYEAQPDKSGLPSDRFSAERPEGSISTLTIQRTEQRDSAMYRCASSLSVGYTNTGELFFGEGSRLTVL.

CDR3 nucleotide sequence: TGTGCCAGCTCACCGCCGGGACAGACCTACGAGCAGTACTTC. Translation: CASSPPGQTYEQYF. V and J are TRBV18 and TRBJ2-7; the match to TRBD1 covers 7 bases. CDR1 is KGHSH, CDR2 LQKENI, per germline. The CDR3 consists of 14 residues. After removal of 3 bases from V and 2 bases from J, the junction contained 4 bases not matched to a gene.

This clone appeared a few times. This chain links TRBV18 with TRBJ1-1, with 9 nucleotides matching TRBD1. This CDR3 has 14 amino acids. J gave up 5 bases and V 3 bases, and 4 bases lay outside the gene matches. Germline loops: CDR1 KGHSH, CDR2 LQKENI. CDR3 amino acids: CASSPDRGKTEAFF. The CDR3 DNA sequence: TGTGCCAGCTCACCGGACAGGGGTAAGACTGAAGCTTTCTTT.

The J gene is TRBJ1-6, the V gene TRBV28, with 9 bases that match TRBD1. This CDR3 comprises 15 residues. The trim removed 4 bases at V and 10 bases at J, leaving 8 bases unmatched. Germline CDR1 is MDHEN and CDR2 is SYDVKM. This CDR3 is CASSSSGTGPSPLHF. The CDR3, as DNA: TGTGCCAGCAGTTCGTCCGGGACAGGGCCGTCACCCCTCCACTTT.

Here the CDR3 reads CASSLGRADTQYF. The CDR3, as DNA: TGTGCCAGCAGCTTGGGTCGGGCAGATACGCAGTATTTT. This chain links TRBV5-4 with TRBJ2-3; D uncertain. CDR3 size: 13 residues. V was cut by 0 bases and J by 4 bases, with 6 bases left in between. Germline assignment: CDR1 SGHNT and CDR2 YYREEE (reference sequence).

The chain is built from TRBV5-1 and TRBJ2-1; D gene uncertain. Trimming took 2 bases from V and 3 from J, leaving 3 bases between them. Germline CDR1 is SGHRS and CDR2 is YFSETQ. CDR3 length: 12 residues. DNA for the CDR3: TGCGCCAGCAGCTTCAACTACAATGAGCAGTTCTTC. It specifies CASSFNYNEQFF. Combining the CDR3 with reference TRBV5-1 and TRBJ2-1 gives the whole variable domain KAGVTQTPRYLIKTRGQQVTLSCSPISGHRSVSWYQQTPGQGLQFLFEYFSETQRNKGNFPGRFSGRQFSNSRSEMNVSTLELGDSALYLCASSFNYNEQFFGPGTRLTVL.

V is TRBV5-1 and J is TRBJ2-1; D uncertain. The germline V gene has CDR1 SGHRS and CDR2 YFSETQ. V was cut by 6 bases and J by 8 bases, with 12 bases left in between. This CDR3 region has 12 residues. In DNA, the CDR3 is TGCGCCAGCAACCGGGTAGGAGATGAGCAGTTCTTC. This translates into CASNRVGDEQFF.

This clone was observed once. The genes are TRBV2 and TRBJ2-7; D gene uncertain. Trimming stripped 3 bases from V and 4 bases from J, with 7 bases between. CDR3 size: 12 residues. Germline V gives CDR1 SNHLY, CDR2 FYNNEI. CDR3 region: CASSDRLYEQYF. CDR3 coding DNA: TGTGCCAGCAGTGATCGCCTTTACGAGCAGTACTTC.

This chain joins TRBV5-6 and TRBJ2-1, with D maybe TRBD1 (7 bases). Deletions cut 3 bases from V and 8 bases from J, with 15 bases between. Germline CDR1 reads SGHDT; CDR2 reads YYEEEE. This CDR3 spans 14 amino acids. In nucleotides, the CDR3 is TGTGCCAGCAGCTCCCTAGACAGGGAGGATGAGCAGTTCTTC. Amino acids: CASSSLDREDEQFF.

DNA of the CDR3: TGCGCCAGCAGCTTGGCCGGGGTCTCCTACGAGCAGTACTTC. Translation: CASSLAGVSYEQYF. V and J are TRBV5-1 and TRBJ2-7, with a tentative D call TRBD2 (5 bases). Germline CDR1 reads SGHRS; CDR2 reads YFSETQ. This CDR3 region has 14 residues. The V and J ends lost 0 bases and 0 bases respectively, with 7 bases between them.

The chain joins TRBV19 to TRBJ1-2; no clear D. This CDR3 spans 12 amino acids. CDR1 is LNHDA and CDR2 is SQIVND in the germline V gene (reference sequence). V lost 7 bases to trimming and J lost 3 bases, with 9 bases between them. The CDR3 region is CASTHTYYGYTF. Written as DNA, the CDR3 is TGTGCCAGTACCCACACGTACTATGGCTACACCTTC.

This clone was seen a few times. The rearrangement links TRBV4-1 to TRBJ1-1; TRBD1 matches 10 bases. The CDR3 runs to 17 residues. The V and J ends lost 0 bases and 1 base, in that order; junction bases with no gene match: 5. Per the germline V gene, CDR1 is MGHRA and CDR2 is YSYEKL. The CDR3 DNA reads TGCGCCAGCAGCCAAGATTCTCGGACAGGGGGGAACACTGAAGCTTTCTTT. Amino acids: CASSQDSRTGGNTEAFF.

This clone was counted once. V is TRBV15 and J is TRBJ2-7; a possible D gene is TRBD1 (5 bases). The germline V and J ends were trimmed by 8 bases and 2 bases, with 22 bases remaining between them. Germline V CDR1 and CDR2: LNHNV, YYDKDF (reference sequence). This CDR3 spans 16 amino acids. This CDR3 reads CATAAITGPMPYEQYF. CDR3 in DNA: TGTGCCACCGCGGCCATTACAGGTCCCATGCCCTACGAGCAGTACTTC.

The chain recombines TRBV28 with TRBJ2-2; TRBD1 aligns across 11 bases. The junction had 5 bases not matched to a gene; V was cut back by 5 bases and J by 6 bases. Germline loops: CDR1 MDHEN, CDR2 SYDVKM. The CDR3 length is 15 residues. The CDR3 sequence: CASSRDRGYAGELFF. The CDR3 nucleotides are TGTGCCAGCAGTCGGGACAGGGGGTATGCCGGGGAGCTGTTTTTT.

The chain links TRBV25-1 to TRBJ1-4; D gene ambiguous. This CDR3 is built from 13 residues. The germline V and J ends were trimmed by 7 bases and 2 bases, with 8 bases remaining between them. The germline CDR1 and CDR2 sequences are MGHDK and SYGVNS. CDR3 bases: TGTGCCAGCAATAGAGGGACTAATGAAAAACTGTTTTTT. Its translation is CASNRGTNEKLFF.

The chain couples TRBV5-5 to TRBJ1-5; no firm D call. CDR3 length: 15 residues. The V gene's germline CDR1 is SGHKS and CDR2 YYEKEE (reference sequence). Trimming left V 4 bases short and J 6 bases short, with 17 bases between. The CDR3 nucleotides read TGTGCCAGCAGCCCGGCAATGGTTCTAGGTCAGCCCCAGCATTTT. Its protein is CASSPAMVLGQPQHF.

The J gene is TRBJ2-1, the V gene TRBV2, with D tentatively TRBD2 (6 bases). The CDR3 is made up of 15 amino acids. In germline, CDR1 is SNHLY, CDR2 FYNNEI. V lost 4 bases to trimming and J lost 0 bases, with 10 bases between them. The CDR3 DNA reads TGTGCCAGCAGTGTCGGGAGCGGCTCCTACAATGAGCAGTTCTTC. Amino acid sequence: CASSVGSGSYNEQFF.

The CDR3 DNA sequence: TGTGCCAGCACCTCAAGGGGACAAACGGAAGCTTTCTTT. Amino acids: CASTSRGQTEAFF. V usage is TRBV6-1 and J usage is TRBJ1-1; possibly TRBD1 for D (6 bases). Germline CDR1 and CDR2: MNHNS and SASEGT. This CDR3 comprises 13 residues. The V end was cut by 7 bases, the J end by 8 bases, with 17 bases between.

The V gene is TRBV6-5, the J gene TRBJ1-1; D uncertain. The CDR3 totals 15 residues. V lost 2 bases, J lost 4 bases, and 14 bases lay in between. Germline CDR1 and CDR2: MNHEY and SVGAGI. The CDR3 nucleotides read TGTGCCAGCAGTTACGGGTTCAGCCGCGGCACTGAAGCTTTCTTT. Translated: CASSYGFSRGTEAFF.

V is TRBV11-2 and J is TRBJ1-1; 8 bases match TRBD1. The germline CDR1 and CDR2 sequences are SGHAT and FQNNGV. The CDR3 sequence is 15 residues long. V was clipped by 3 bases and J by 0 bases; unmatched bases: 3. The CDR3 is CASSLATGVNTEAFF. The CDR3 DNA sequence: TGTGCCAGCAGCTTGGCGACAGGGGTGAACACTGAAGCTTTCTTT.

The chain has TRBV14 and TRBJ2-5; possibly TRBD1 or TRBD2 for D (5 bases each). CDR3 size: 19 residues. Trimming took off 2 bases at V and 7 bases at J, with 29 bases between the two ends. Germline CDR1 is SGHDN and CDR2 is FVKESK. Here the CDR3 reads CASSQRSSAGSVLRGTQYF. The CDR3 bases are TGTGCCAGCAGCCAAAGGTCATCCGCAGGGTCAGTTTTGAGGGGGACCCAGTACTTC.

This chain joins TRBV30 and TRBJ1-5; D call uncertain. V was shortened by 0 bases and J by 2 bases, with 11 bases between the two germline ends. The CDR3 is 15 residues long. The germline gives CDR1 GTSNPN, CDR2 SVGIG (reference sequence). Here the CDR3 DNA reads TGTGCCTGGAGTGTACAAGGTGCGGGCAATCAGCCCCAGCATTTT. Its protein product is CAWSVQGAGNQPQHF.

This chain joins TRBV28 and TRBJ1-4; D is uncertain. Trimming pared 5 bases from V and 8 bases from J, leaving 12 bases between. Germline CDR1 and CDR2: MDHEN and SYDVKM. The CDR3 runs 13 residues. The CDR3 spells CASSRAGVEKLFF. CDR3 nucleotide sequence: TGTGCCAGCAGTAGGGCAGGAGTGGAAAAACTGTTTTTT.

Remarks on this clone: Other DNA sequences from this sample encode an identical CDR3 as well. The rearrangement joins TRBV6-5 to TRBJ1-6; possible D gene TRBD1, 6 bases. The V and J ends lost 6 bases and 7 bases respectively, with 10 bases between them. The CDR3 has 13 residues. Germline CDR1 MNHEY, CDR2 SVGAGI. In DNA, the CDR3 is TGTGCCAGCAGCGGACAGAACAATTCACCCCTCCACTTT. Translation gives CASSGQNNSPLHF.